The source of this T cell receptor (beta chain) is a study of cytomegalovirus exposure and HLA in healthy donors. Background on the study: The Caucasian-associated ancestry cluster contained 75% to 85% of the approximately 400 genotyped donors.

This CDR3 spans 15 amino acids. PCR involved 60 Vbeta and 13 Jbeta primers. Method: immunoSEQ multiplex PCR; TCRdb's copy keeps in-frame clones and lacks some. The sample records some 240,000 clones, 78% being singletons. This clonotype was obtained from a male donor in good health and CMV-seronegative. The chain recombines TRBV21-1 with TRBJ2-5; the table's TRBD2 call for D was not verified on the DNA. TRBV21-1 is a pseudogene locus. Sequencing was done on a sample of PBMCs. The chain's CDR3 is CASSKRQKEGGTQYF. CDR3 nucleotides: TGTGCCAGCAGCAAAAGGCAAAAAGAAGGCGGGACCCAGTACTTC.